Below are 2 T cell receptor beta chains sequenced from a single sample in a study of blood T cell repertoires in COVID-19. Profiling relied on immunoSEQ multiplex PCR, and the TCRdb table lists in-frame clones only, not all of them. This sample yields 150,000 to 200,000 clones, of which about nine tenths are seen a single time; 18% belongs to the top ten. The sample was peripheral blood. The source of these receptors is a man aged 55 to 70 with active or convalescent COVID-19.

This chain connects TRBV29-1 to TRBJ1-2, with 10 nucleotides matching TRBD1. The CDR3 has 14 amino acids. Germline-derived CDR1 and CDR2 are SQVTM and ANQGSEA. After removal of 6 bases from V and 4 bases from J, the junction contained 8 bases not matched to a gene. DNA for the CDR3: TGCAGCGTCCGACCCGACAGGGGGCCCTATGGCTACACCTTC. It specifies CSVRPDRGPYGYTF.

The chain carries TRBV14 and TRBJ2-2; no clear D gene. Per the germline V gene, CDR1 is SGHDN and CDR2 is FVKESK. CDR3 length: 16 residues. V lost 2 bases and J 0 bases, leaving 10 bases between the germline ends. CDR3 DNA: TGTGCCAGCAGCCAAATCAGGTCCGCGAACACCGGGGAGCTGTTTTTT. The encoded protein is CASSQIRSANTGELFF. Using reference TRBV14 and TRBJ2-2 for the parts outside the CDR3, the full variable domain is EAGVTQFPSHSVIEKGQTVTLRCDPISGHDNLYWYRRVMGKEIKFLLHFVKESKQDESGMPNNRFLAERTGGTYSTLKVQPAELEDSGVYFCASSQIRSANTGELFFGEGSRLTVL.